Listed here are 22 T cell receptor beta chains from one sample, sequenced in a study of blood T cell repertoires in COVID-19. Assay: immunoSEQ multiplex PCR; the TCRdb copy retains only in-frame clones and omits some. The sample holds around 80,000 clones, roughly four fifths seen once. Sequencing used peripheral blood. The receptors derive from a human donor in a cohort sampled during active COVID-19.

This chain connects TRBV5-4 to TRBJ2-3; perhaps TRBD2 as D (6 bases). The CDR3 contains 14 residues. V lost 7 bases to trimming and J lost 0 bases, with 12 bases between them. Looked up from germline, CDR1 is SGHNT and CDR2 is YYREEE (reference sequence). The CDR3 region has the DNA TGTGCCAGCTCCCTGCGGGGTAGCACAGATACGCAGTATTTT. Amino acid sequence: CASSLRGSTDTQYF.

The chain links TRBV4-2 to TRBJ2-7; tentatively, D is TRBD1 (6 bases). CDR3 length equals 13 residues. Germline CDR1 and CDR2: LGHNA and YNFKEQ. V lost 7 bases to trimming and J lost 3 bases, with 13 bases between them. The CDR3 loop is CASISRGGYEQYF. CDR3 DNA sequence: TGTGCCAGCATCTCAAGAGGGGGCTACGAGCAGTACTTC.

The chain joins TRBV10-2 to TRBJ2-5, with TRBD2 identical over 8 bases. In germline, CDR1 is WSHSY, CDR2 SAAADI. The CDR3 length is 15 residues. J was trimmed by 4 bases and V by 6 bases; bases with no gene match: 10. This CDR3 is CASRDPGLGGETQYF. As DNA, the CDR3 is TGCGCCAGCAGGGACCCGGGACTAGGAGGAGAGACCCAGTACTTC.

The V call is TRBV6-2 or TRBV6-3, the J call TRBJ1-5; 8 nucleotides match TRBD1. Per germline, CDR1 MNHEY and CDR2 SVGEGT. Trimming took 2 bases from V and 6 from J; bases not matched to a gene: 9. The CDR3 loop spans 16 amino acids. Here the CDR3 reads CASSYNRQGTGQPQHF. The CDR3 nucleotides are TGTGCCAGCAGTTACAACCGACAGGGGACGGGTCAGCCCCAGCATTTT.

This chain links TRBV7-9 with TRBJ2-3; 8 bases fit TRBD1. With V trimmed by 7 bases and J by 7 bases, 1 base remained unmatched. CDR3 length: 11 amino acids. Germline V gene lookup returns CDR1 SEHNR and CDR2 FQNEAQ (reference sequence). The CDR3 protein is CASTGGNTQYF. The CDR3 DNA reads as TGTGCCAGCACAGGGGGCAATACGCAGTATTTT.

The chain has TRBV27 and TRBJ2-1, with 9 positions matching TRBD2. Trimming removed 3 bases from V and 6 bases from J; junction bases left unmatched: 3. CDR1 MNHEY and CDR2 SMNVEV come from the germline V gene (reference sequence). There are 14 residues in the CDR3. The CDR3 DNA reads TGTGCCAGCAGTTTGCGTAGCGGGAGCAATGAGCAGTTCTTC. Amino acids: CASSLRSGSNEQFF.

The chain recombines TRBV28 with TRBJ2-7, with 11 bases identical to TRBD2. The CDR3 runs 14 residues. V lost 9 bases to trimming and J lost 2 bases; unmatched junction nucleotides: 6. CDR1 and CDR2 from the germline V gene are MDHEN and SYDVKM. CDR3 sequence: CASGASGGTYEQYF. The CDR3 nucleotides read TGTGCCAGTGGAGCTAGCGGGGGGACCTACGAGCAGTACTTC.

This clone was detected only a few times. Here the CDR3 reads CASSLLGRGGGYTF. CDR3 in DNA: TGTGCCAGCAGTTTATTAGGGAGAGGCGGGGGCTACACCTTC. The chain joins TRBV27 to TRBJ1-2; D is unclear. Looked up from germline, CDR1 is MNHEY and CDR2 is SMNVEV (reference sequence). The CDR3 has 14 amino acids. V lost 1 base, J lost 8 bases, and 14 bases lay in between.

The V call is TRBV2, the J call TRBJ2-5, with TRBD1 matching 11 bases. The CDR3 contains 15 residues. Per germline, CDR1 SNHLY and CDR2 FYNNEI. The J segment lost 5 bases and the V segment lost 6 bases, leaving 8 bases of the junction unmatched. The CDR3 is CASSTRTGGKETQYF. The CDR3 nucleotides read TGTGCCAGCAGCACCAGGACAGGGGGCAAGGAGACCCAGTACTTC.

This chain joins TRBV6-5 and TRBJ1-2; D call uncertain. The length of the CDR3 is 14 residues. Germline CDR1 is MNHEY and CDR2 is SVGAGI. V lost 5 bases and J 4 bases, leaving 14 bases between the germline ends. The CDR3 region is CASSLDTPPYGYTF. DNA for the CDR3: TGTGCCAGCAGTCTTGACACACCGCCCTATGGCTACACCTTC.

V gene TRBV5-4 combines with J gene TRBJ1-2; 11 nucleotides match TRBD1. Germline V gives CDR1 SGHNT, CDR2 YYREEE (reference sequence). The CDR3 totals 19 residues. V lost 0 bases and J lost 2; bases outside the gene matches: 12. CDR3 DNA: TGTGCCAGCAGCTTGGGGGCCGGACAGGGGGCGCCTAGAAACTATGGCTACACCTTC. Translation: CASSLGAGQGAPRNYGYTF.

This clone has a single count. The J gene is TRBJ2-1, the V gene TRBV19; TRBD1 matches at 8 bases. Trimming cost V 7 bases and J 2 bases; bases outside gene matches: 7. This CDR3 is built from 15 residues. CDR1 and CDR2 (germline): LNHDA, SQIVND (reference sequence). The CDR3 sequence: CASTPGQGTYNEQFF. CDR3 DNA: TGTGCCAGTACCCCCGGACAGGGAACCTACAATGAGCAGTTCTTC.

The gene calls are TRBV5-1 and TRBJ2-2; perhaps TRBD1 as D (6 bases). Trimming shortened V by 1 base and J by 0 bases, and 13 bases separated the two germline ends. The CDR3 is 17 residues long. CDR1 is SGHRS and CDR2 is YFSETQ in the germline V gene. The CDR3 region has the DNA TGCGCCAGCAGCTTGAACTCACAGGGTTCGAACACCGGGGAGCTGTTTTTT. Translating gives CASSLNSQGSNTGELFF.

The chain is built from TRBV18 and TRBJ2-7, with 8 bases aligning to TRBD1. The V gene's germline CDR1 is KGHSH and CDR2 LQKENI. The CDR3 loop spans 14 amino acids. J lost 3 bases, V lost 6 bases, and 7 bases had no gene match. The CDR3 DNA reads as TGTGCCAGCTCGGCAGACAGGGGAGGCTACGAGCAGTACTTC. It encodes CASSADRGGYEQYF.

The CDR3 is CSASLRGTDTGELFF. Here the CDR3 DNA reads TGCAGCGCATCCCTCAGGGGTACGGACACCGGGGAGCTGTTTTTT. The chain has TRBV29-1 and TRBJ2-2, with D possibly TRBD1 on 6 matching bases. The germline V gene has CDR1 SQVTM and CDR2 ANQGSEA. V lost 7 bases and J lost 3, with 18 bases in between. The CDR3 loop spans 15 amino acids.

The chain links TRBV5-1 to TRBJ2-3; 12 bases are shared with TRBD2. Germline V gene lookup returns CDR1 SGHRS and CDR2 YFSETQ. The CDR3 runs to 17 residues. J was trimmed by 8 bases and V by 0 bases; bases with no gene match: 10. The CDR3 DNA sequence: TGCGCCAGCAGCTTGGGGTCCTCTAGCGGGAGGGCGAGTACGCAGTATTTT. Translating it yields CASSLGSSSGRASTQYF.

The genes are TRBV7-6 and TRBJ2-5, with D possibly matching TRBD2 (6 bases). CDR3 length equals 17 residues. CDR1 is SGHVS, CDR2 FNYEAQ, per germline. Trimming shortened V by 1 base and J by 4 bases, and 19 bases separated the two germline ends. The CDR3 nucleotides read TGTGCCAGCAGCTTAGATTCGCGGGGAAGGGGTTCAGAGACCCAGTACTTC. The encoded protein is CASSLDSRGRGSETQYF.

The CDR3 reads CASSPWEGQQPQHF. For the CDR3, the DNA is TGTGCCAGTAGTCCCTGGGAAGGACAACAGCCCCAGCATTTT. The chain links TRBV19 to TRBJ1-5; D is perhaps TRBD1 (5 bases). Germline V gene lookup returns CDR1 LNHDA and CDR2 SQIVND (reference sequence). V was trimmed by 5 bases and J by 7 bases, leaving 15 bases between them. The CDR3 runs to 14 residues.

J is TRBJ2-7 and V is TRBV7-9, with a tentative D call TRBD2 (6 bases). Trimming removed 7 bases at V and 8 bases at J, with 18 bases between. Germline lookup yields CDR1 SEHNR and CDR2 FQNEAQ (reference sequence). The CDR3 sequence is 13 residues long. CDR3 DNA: TGTGCCAGCACGCAAGGCGGGGAAGGGAAGCAGTACTTC. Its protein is CASTQGGEGKQYF. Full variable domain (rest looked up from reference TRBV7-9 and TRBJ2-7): DTGVSQNPRHKITKRGQNVTFRCDPISEHNRLYWYRQTLGQGPEFLTYFQNEAQLEKSRLLSDRFSAERPKGSFSTLEIQRTEQGDSAMYLCASTQGGEGKQYFGPGTRLTVT.

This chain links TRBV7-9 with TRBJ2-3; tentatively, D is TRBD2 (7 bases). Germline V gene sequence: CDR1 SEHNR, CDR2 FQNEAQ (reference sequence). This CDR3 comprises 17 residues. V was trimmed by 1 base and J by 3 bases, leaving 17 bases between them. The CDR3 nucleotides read TGTGCCAGCAGCTTAGTACGGGGGGCGGCTCGAACAGATACGCAGTATTTT. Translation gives CASSLVRGAARTDTQYF.

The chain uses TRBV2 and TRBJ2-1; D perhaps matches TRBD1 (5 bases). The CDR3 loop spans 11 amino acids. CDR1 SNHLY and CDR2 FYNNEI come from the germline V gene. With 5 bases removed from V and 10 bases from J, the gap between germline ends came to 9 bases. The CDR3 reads CASSSGIEQFF. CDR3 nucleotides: TGTGCCAGCAGTTCAGGGATCGAGCAGTTCTTC.

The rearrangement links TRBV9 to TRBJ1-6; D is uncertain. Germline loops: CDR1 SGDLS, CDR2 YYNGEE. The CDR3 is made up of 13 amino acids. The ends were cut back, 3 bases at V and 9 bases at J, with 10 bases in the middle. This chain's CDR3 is CASSAVSGSPLHF. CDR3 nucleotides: TGTGCCAGCAGCGCTGTATCCGGTTCACCCCTCCACTTT.